The 22 T cell receptor beta chains presented below share a single source sample, sequenced in a study of cytomegalovirus exposure and HLA in healthy donors (dated by TCRdb to about 2017). Preparation of the library involved the immunoSEQ multiplex PCR assay. For the multiplex PCR, a mixture combining 60 forward primers for TCR Vbeta segments and 13 reverse primers for TCR Jbeta segments was used. TCRdb's version of the immuneACCESS table is confined to in-frame rearrangements and falls short of the full clone set. An unresolved V gene accounts for under half of the shortfall where checked; the remainder is of unknown origin. The sample contains around 200,000 clones, roughly 80% of them found a single time. The ten largest make up 3% to 4.5% of the sample. The sample consisted of PBMCs. The receptors were gathered from a man aged 50-59 years in good health and CMV-seronegative.

The rearrangement joins TRBV11-2 to TRBJ2-2; D is ambiguous. Germline V gene lookup returns CDR1 SGHAT and CDR2 FQNNGV. Deletions cut 8 bases from V and 5 bases from J, with 12 bases between. The CDR3 is 13 amino acids. CDR3 amino acids: CASGLHGTGELFF. The CDR3 DNA sequence: TGTGCCAGCGGGCTGCATGGGACCGGGGAGCTGTTTTTT. Supplemented by reference TRBV11-2 and TRBJ2-2, the full variable domain reads EAGVAQSPRYKIIEKRQSVAFWCNPISGHATLYWYQQILGQGPKLLIQFQNNGVVDDSQLPKDRFSAERLKGVDSTLKIQPAKLEDSAVYLCASGLHGTGELFFGEGSRLTVL.

This clone has just one count. V usage is TRBV30 and J usage is TRBJ1-1; D gene ambiguous. Trimming shortened V by 8 bases and J by 0 bases, and 7 bases separated the two germline ends. CDR3 length equals 11 residues. Per the germline V gene, CDR1 is GTSNPN and CDR2 is SVGIG (reference sequence). The CDR3 loop reads CATAVNTEAFF. The CDR3 DNA follows: TGTGCCACCGCAGTGAACACTGAAGCTTTCTTT. Supplemented by reference TRBV30 and TRBJ1-1, the full variable domain reads SQTIHQWPATLVQPVGSPLSLECTVEGTSNPNLYWYRQAAGRGLQLLFYSVGIGQISSEVPQNLSASRPQDRQFILSSKKLLLSDSGFYLCATAVNTEAFFGQGTRLTVV.

This clone was observed a handful of times. The chain has TRBV27 and TRBJ1-1, with D possibly TRBD1 on 5 matching bases. The germline V gene has CDR1 MNHEY and CDR2 SMNVEV (reference sequence). The V and J ends lost 3 bases and 4 bases respectively, with 9 bases between them. The CDR3 contains 13 residues. In DNA form, the CDR3 reads TGTGCCAGCAGTTTTGTGGGGGGCACTGAAGCTTTCTTT. Translated: CASSFVGGTEAFF.

The CDR3 reads CASSANRDRAYGYTF. CDR3 DNA sequence: TGTGCCAGCAGCGCGAACCGGGACAGGGCCTATGGCTACACCTTC. The chain employs TRBV9 and TRBJ1-2; TRBD1 matches 9 bases. The CDR3 runs to 15 residues. Germline V lookup: CDR1 SGDLS, CDR2 YYNGEE. V shed 3 bases, J shed 4 bases, and the junction held 7 bases outside the gene matches. Full variable domain (missing parts from reference TRBV9 and TRBJ1-2): DSGVTQTPKHLITATGQRVTLRCSPRSGDLSVYWYQQSLDQGLQFLIQYYNGEERAKGNILERFSAQQFPDLHSELNLSSLELGDSALYFCASSANRDRAYGYTFGSGTRLTVV.

This sequence joins TRBV2 and TRBJ2-2, with a tentative D call TRBD1 (5 bases). The CDR3 is made up of 13 amino acids. Trimming shortened V by 10 bases and J by 4 bases, and 13 bases separated the two germline ends. Germline lookup yields CDR1 SNHLY and CDR2 FYNNEI. The CDR3 bases are TGTGCCACCTCAAAAACAGGCACCGGGGAGCTGTTTTTT. It translates to CATSKTGTGELFF.

The chain links TRBV10-3 to TRBJ1-4; D remains unclear. The length of the CDR3 is 13 residues. Trimming cost V 8 bases and J 5 bases, with 12 bases left between them. CDR1 ENHRY and CDR2 SYGVKD come from the germline V gene. Here the CDR3 reads CAISPSQNEKLFF. The DNA for the CDR3 is TGTGCCATCTCCCCCTCACAGAATGAAAAACTGTTTTTT.

The chain employs TRBV5-6 and TRBJ1-5; 7 nucleotides align to TRBD1. Germline CDR1 is SGHDT and CDR2 is YYEEEE. V lost 0 bases, J lost 5 bases, and 5 bases stayed unmatched. The CDR3 consists of 15 residues. The CDR3 loop is CASSLGQGLDQPQHF. Here the CDR3 DNA reads TGTGCCAGCAGCTTGGGACAGGGCTTGGATCAGCCCCAGCATTTT.

The chain is built from TRBV4-1 and TRBJ1-3; D uncertain. CDR1 is MGHRA and CDR2 is YSYEKL in the germline V gene. Trimming stripped 0 bases from V and 1 base from J, with 7 bases between. This CDR3 has 15 residues. The CDR3 here is CASSQDGQSGNTIYF. The CDR3 DNA sequence: TGCGCCAGCAGCCAAGATGGCCAGTCTGGAAACACCATATATTTT.

This chain links TRBV5-4 with TRBJ2-3; TRBD1 matches 10 bases. The CDR3 has 17 residues. In germline, CDR1 is SGHNT, CDR2 YYREEE (reference sequence). The V and J ends lost 4 bases and 3 bases, in that order; junction bases with no gene match: 11. The CDR3 spells CASSRPSGTGATDTQYF. Here the CDR3 DNA reads TGTGCCAGCAGCCGCCCCTCCGGGACAGGGGCGACAGATACGCAGTATTTT.

This chain links TRBV6-5 with TRBJ2-1; possible D gene TRBD1, 6 bases. This CDR3 contains 15 residues. The germline V and J ends were trimmed by 5 bases and 4 bases, with 15 bases remaining between them. Germline V gene data show CDR1 as MNHEY and CDR2 as SVGAGI. Written as DNA, the CDR3 is TGTGCCAGCAGTCTAGGGGGTCGGCATTACAATGAGCAGTTCTTC. It is translated as CASSLGGRHYNEQFF.

V and J are TRBV6-5 and TRBJ2-7, with TRBD2 identical over 9 bases. V dropped 0 bases and J dropped 3; count of bases not matched to a gene: 6. This CDR3 has 16 amino acids. Germline V lookup: CDR1 MNHEY, CDR2 SVGAGI. The CDR3 nucleotides are TGTGCCAGCAGTTACTCCTTAGCGGGGGCCGTCTACGAGCAGTACTTC. Translated: CASSYSLAGAVYEQYF.

This clone has just one count. The rearrangement joins TRBV10-3 to TRBJ2-5; a weak D match, TRBD2 (6 bases). Looked up from germline, CDR1 is ENHRY and CDR2 is SYGVKD. Trimming removed 10 bases from V and 5 bases from J, with 20 bases in between. CDR3 size: 14 residues. Written as DNA, the CDR3 is TGTGCCACCTCCGTGTCGGGGGTAACGGAGACCCAGTACTTC. Translating it yields CATSVSGVTETQYF.

This clone was found once. The gene calls are TRBV19 and TRBJ1-5; TRBD1 matches at 7 bases. Trimming took 6 bases from V and 0 from J; bases not matched to a gene: 8. CDR1 and CDR2 (germline): LNHDA, SQIVND (reference sequence). This CDR3 has 16 residues. The CDR3 DNA reads as TGTGCCAGTAGGCCGGGACAGATCTATAGCAATCAGCCCCAGCATTTT. It codes for CASRPGQIYSNQPQHF.

This sequence joins TRBV2 and TRBJ2-3; 9 positions match TRBD1. V gave up 5 bases and J gave up 9 bases; unmatched junction bases: 3. The CDR3 runs 12 residues. In germline, CDR1 is SNHLY, CDR2 FYNNEI. The CDR3 loop reads CASSNTGGTQYF. The CDR3 DNA sequence: TGTGCCAGCAGTAATACAGGGGGCACGCAGTATTTT. Filled out from reference TRBV2 and TRBJ2-3, the complete variable domain reads EPEVTQTPSHQVTQMGQEVILRCVPISNHLYFYWYRQILGQKVEFLVSFYNNEISEKSEIFDDQFSVERPDGSNFTLKIRSTKLEDSAMYFCASSNTGGTQYFGPGTRLTVL.

This chain links TRBV10-1 with TRBJ1-2; 9 bases fit TRBD1. The germline V gene has CDR1 WNHNN and CDR2 SYGVQD (reference sequence). The CDR3 is made up of 11 amino acids. V gave up 9 bases and J gave up 8 bases; unmatched junction bases: 4. In nucleotides, the CDR3 is TGCGCCAGGACAGGGGGTCGGGGCTACACCTTC. It codes for CARTGGRGYTF.

This chain uses TRBV30 with TRBJ1-2; D gene uncertain. Per germline, CDR1 GTSNPN and CDR2 SVGIG (reference sequence). The V gene lost 4 bases and the J gene lost 9 bases, with 27 bases spanning the gap. The CDR3 is 16 amino acids. The DNA for the CDR3 is TGTGCCTGGACTCCCCCCGGTACAGATTGGGCCGAACGCTACACCTTC. Translation: CAWTPPGTDWAERYTF.

The V gene is TRBV7-8, the J gene TRBJ2-5; 13 bases line up with TRBD2. Germline V gene lookup returns CDR1 SGHVS and CDR2 FQNEAQ. V gave up 2 bases and J gave up 7 bases; unmatched junction bases: 16. CDR3 length: 19 amino acids. This CDR3 is CASSLNELAGGPGEGTQYF. DNA for the CDR3: TGTGCCAGCAGCTTAAACGAACTAGCGGGGGGGCCGGGGGAAGGGACCCAGTACTTC.

The chain employs TRBV27 and TRBJ1-2; 7 bases are shared with TRBD1. The CDR3 sequence is 13 residues long. The germline CDR1 and CDR2 sequences are MNHEY and SMNVEV (reference sequence). Unmatched junction bases numbered 2, after V lost 4 bases and J lost 3 bases. Here the CDR3 DNA reads TGTGCCAGCAGTTCGGGACAGTACTATGGCTACACCTTC. Translated, it gives CASSSGQYYGYTF.

The chain uses TRBV10-2 and TRBJ2-1; 12 bases are a match to TRBD2. There are 19 residues in the CDR3. The germline gives CDR1 WSHSY, CDR2 SAAADI. The V segment lost 0 bases and the J segment 7 bases; nucleotides outside the gene matches: 13. The CDR3 is CASSESITLAGGPGNEQFF. CDR3 coding DNA: TGCGCCAGCAGTGAGTCGATTACGCTAGCGGGGGGGCCGGGGAATGAGCAGTTCTTC.

This clone turned up a few times. CDR3 protein: CAGSGEMNTEAFF. The CDR3 DNA sequence: TGTGCCGGGTCGGGGGAAATGAACACTGAAGCTTTCTTT. The chain is built from TRBV6-1 and TRBJ1-1; weak D call: TRBD1 (5 bases). Germline V lookup: CDR1 MNHNS, CDR2 SASEGT. V shed 11 bases and J shed 0 bases, with 13 bases lying between them. The CDR3 consists of 13 residues.

The chain is built from TRBV5-1 and TRBJ2-5; TRBD1 aligns across 7 bases. The assigned J gene may be wrong: the sequence end matches TRBJ2-7 better. CDR3 length: 15 amino acids. Germline lookup yields CDR1 SGHRS and CDR2 YFSETQ. In DNA form, the CDR3 reads TGCGCCAGCAGTTCCAGGGCAGGGGGCTCCTACGAGCAGTACTTC. Protein sequence: CASSSRAGGSYEQYF.

The chain employs TRBV2 and TRBJ2-7, with 7 nucleotides matching TRBD1. V lost 5 bases, J lost 1 base, and 11 bases stayed unmatched. CDR1 and CDR2 (germline): SNHLY, FYNNEI. The CDR3 has 16 residues. The DNA of the CDR3 is TGTGCCAGCAGTCCCCCTCCCGGGACAGCTTCCTACGAGCAGTACTTC. Translated, it gives CASSPPPGTASYEQYF.